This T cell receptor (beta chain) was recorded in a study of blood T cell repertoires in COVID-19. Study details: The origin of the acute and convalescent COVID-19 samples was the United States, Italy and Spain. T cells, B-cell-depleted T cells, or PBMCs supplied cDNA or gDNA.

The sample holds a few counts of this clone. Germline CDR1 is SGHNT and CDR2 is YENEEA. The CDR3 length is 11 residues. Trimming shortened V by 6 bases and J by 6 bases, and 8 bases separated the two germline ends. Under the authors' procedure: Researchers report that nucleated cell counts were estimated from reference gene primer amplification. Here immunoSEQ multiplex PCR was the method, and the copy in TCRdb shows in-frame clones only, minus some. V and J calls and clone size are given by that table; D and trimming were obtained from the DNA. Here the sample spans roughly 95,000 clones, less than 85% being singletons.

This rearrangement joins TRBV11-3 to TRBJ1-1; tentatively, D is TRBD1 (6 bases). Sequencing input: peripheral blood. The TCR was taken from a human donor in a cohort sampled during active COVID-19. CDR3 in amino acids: CASRGAAEAFF. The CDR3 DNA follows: TGTGCCAGCAGGGGGGCGGCTGAAGCTTTCTTT.